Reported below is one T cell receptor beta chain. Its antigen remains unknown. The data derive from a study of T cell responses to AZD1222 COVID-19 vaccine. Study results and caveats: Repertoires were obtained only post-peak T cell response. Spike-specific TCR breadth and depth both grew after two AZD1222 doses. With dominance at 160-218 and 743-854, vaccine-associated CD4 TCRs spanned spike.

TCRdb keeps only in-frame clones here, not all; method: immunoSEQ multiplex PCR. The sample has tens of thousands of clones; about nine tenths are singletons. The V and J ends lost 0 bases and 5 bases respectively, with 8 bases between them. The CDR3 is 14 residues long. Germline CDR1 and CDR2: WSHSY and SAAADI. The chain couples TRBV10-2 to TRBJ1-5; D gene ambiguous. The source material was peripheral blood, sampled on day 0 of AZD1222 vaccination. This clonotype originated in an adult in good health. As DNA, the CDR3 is TGCGCCAGCAGTGAGTCGAAAGGAGATCAGCCCCAGCATTTT. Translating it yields CASSESKGDQPQHF.